Listed below are T cell receptor beta chains from one sample, sequenced in a study of shared clonotypes between healthy human individuals. Sequenced by immunoSEQ multiplex PCR; TCRdb stores in-frame clones only, minus some. The data show around 550,000 clones, with roughly 96% seen just once and around 0.12% held by the top ten. What was sequenced was naive CD8+ T cells sorted from blood. These receptors came from a woman in her thirties in good health. The CDR3 runs from the conserved cysteine through the conserved F or W. A D gene is named only where the DNA matches it firmly. Clone size is given for some rows only: seen once, a few or many times, or a class if the clone is expanded.

TRBV15	.	.	TRBJ2-1	CATSRVGGTPFF	TGTGCCACCAGCAGAGTTGGCGGGACACCGTTCTTC
TRBV28	.	.	TRBJ1-1	CASSPSGRTDTEAFF	TGTGCCAGCAGCCCCTCTGGCAGGACGGACACTGAAGCTTTCTTT
TRBV6-5	.	TRBD1	TRBJ1-1	CASSLRQGNTEAFF	TGTGCCAGCAGTCTCCGACAGGGGAACACTGAAGCTTTCTTT
TRBV7-6	.	TRBD1	TRBJ2-5	CASSLAPPGQGLETQYF	TGTGCCAGCAGCTTAGCCCCACCGGGACAGGGGTTGGAGACCCAGTACTTC
TRBV11-2	.	.	TRBJ2-5	CASSLDLEGLSETQYF	TGTGCCAGCAGCTTAGATCTAGAGGGGCTTTCAGAGACCCAGTACTTC
TRBV27	.	.	TRBJ2-1	CASSLYRPNEQFF	TGTGCCAGCAGTTTATACAGACCCAATGAGCAGTTCTTC
TRBV7-6	.	TRBD2	TRBJ2-2	CASSLILASGYDLDTGELFF	TGTGCCAGCAGCTTAATTCTGGCTAGCGGATATGACTTGGACACCGGGGAGCTGTTTTTT
TRBV19	.	.	TRBJ1-5	CASSIGHPPQHF	TGTGCCAGTAGTATAGGACACCCTCCCCAGCATTTT
TRBV27	.	.	TRBJ1-1	CASSWRANTEAFF	TGTGCCAGCAGTTGGAGAGCCAACACTGAAGCTTTCTTT
TRBV7-9	.	.	TRBJ1-3	CASSLPRVSGNTIYF	TGTGCCAGCAGCTTGCCCAGGGTTTCTGGAAACACCATATATTTT
TRBV27	once	.	TRBJ2-3	CASSFQLAVTDTQYF	TGTGCCAGCAGTTTCCAACTAGCAGTCACAGATACGCAGTATTTT
TRBV20-1	.	TRBD1	TRBJ1-1	CSATTGRKAFF	TGCAGTGCTACGACAGGGAGAAAAGCTTTCTTT
TRBV5-8	.	.	TRBJ2-4	CASSPGHIQYF	TGTGCCAGCAGCCCTGGACACATTCAGTACTTC
TRBV7-6	.	.	TRBJ2-2	CASSLNPGAGVGELFF	TGTGCCAGCAGCTTGAACCCAGGGGCGGGAGTCGGGGAGCTGTTTTTT
TRBV4-1	.	.	TRBJ2-1	CASSLLVGGSSYNEQFF	TGCGCCAGCAGCCTACTTGTTGGCGGTAGCTCCTACAATGAGCAGTTCTTC
TRBV9	.	.	TRBJ2-7	CASSAPGISYEQYF	TGTGCCAGCAGCGCTCCCGGGATTTCCTACGAGCAGTACTTC
TRBV19	.	TRBD2	TRBJ2-1	CASSNPSGQDNEQFF	TGTGCCAGTAGTAACCCTAGCGGGCAAGACAATGAGCAGTTCTTC
TRBV28	.	.	TRBJ2-2	CASSFFQGSTGELFF	TGTGCCAGCAGTTTCTTCCAGGGCAGCACCGGGGAGCTGTTTTTT
TRBV9	.	.	TRBJ2-3	CASSFGRTDTQYF	TGTGCCAGCTCTTTTGGGCGCACAGATACGCAGTATTTT
TRBV7-9	.	TRBD2	TRBJ2-5	CASSQGLAGQETQYF	TGTGCCAGCAGCCAAGGACTAGCGGGGCAAGAGACCCAGTACTTC
TRBV5-1	once	TRBD2	TRBJ2-7	CASSQTSGGTYEQYF	TGCGCCAGCAGTCAAACTAGCGGGGGAACCTACGAGCAGTACTTC
TRBV6-5	.	.	TRBJ2-7	CASSYDLGIDEQYF	TGTGCCAGCAGTTACGATCTGGGGATTGACGAGCAGTACTTC
TRBV7-9	.	.	TRBJ1-5	CASSLNGGANQPQHF	TGTGCCAGCAGCTTAAATGGAGGGGCGAATCAGCCCCAGCATTTT
TRBV28	.	.	TRBJ1-5	CASSLAGAGENQPQHF	TGTGCCAGCAGTTTGGCCGGGGCAGGGGAGAATCAGCCCCAGCATTTT
TRBV6-1	.	TRBD2	TRBJ2-7	CASSKRDVAYEQYF	TGTGCCAGCAGCAAGCGGGATGTAGCCTACGAGCAGTACTTC
TRBV19	.	TRBD2	TRBJ2-5	CASSILGSGRSQETQYF	TGTGCCAGTAGTATCCTAGGTAGCGGGAGGAGCCAAGAGACCCAGTACTTC
TRBV7-8	.	TRBD2	TRBJ2-7	CASSSALAGVLTYEQYF	TGTGCCAGCAGCTCGGCCTTAGCGGGAGTCCTAACCTACGAGCAGTACTTC
TRBV7-8	.	TRBD1	TRBJ1-1	CASSLRDRNMNTEAFF	TGTGCCAGCAGCTTACGGGACAGGAACATGAACACTGAAGCTTTCTTT
TRBV16	once	TRBD1	TRBJ2-5	CASSPRTGIRGETQYF	TGTGCCAGCAGCCCAAGGACAGGGATACGTGGAGAGACCCAGTACTTC
TRBV7-8	.	TRBD2	TRBJ2-7	CASSYSGSGSYEQYF	TGTGCCAGCAGCTATAGCGGGAGTGGGTCCTACGAGCAGTACTTC
TRBV29-1	once	.	TRBJ1-2	CSVSSAEAYGYTF	TGCAGCGTCTCCTCGGCGGAAGCGTATGGCTACACCTTC
TRBV7-8	once	.	TRBJ1-5	CASSLAFGEIQPQHF	TGTGCCAGCAGCTTAGCGTTTGGGGAGATCCAGCCCCAGCATTTT
TRBV11-2	.	.	TRBJ2-7	CASSHIRDFRDYEQYF	TGTGCCAGCAGCCACATAAGGGACTTCCGAGACTACGAGCAGTACTTC
TRBV4-2	.	TRBD2	TRBJ2-1	CASSPNSGRRGDEQFF	TGTGCCAGCAGCCCCAATAGCGGGAGAAGGGGGGATGAGCAGTTCTTC
TRBV30	.	.	TRBJ2-7	CAWRSTYEQYF	TGTGCCTGGAGAAGCACGTACGAGCAGTACTTC
TRBV7-9	.	.	TRBJ1-2	CASSQDQGPRGYTF	TGTGCCAGCAGCCAAGACCAGGGGCCTAGGGGCTACACCTTC
TRBV11-2	.	TRBD1	TRBJ2-7	CASRSTGAYEQYF	TGTGCCAGCAGATCAACAGGGGCCTACGAGCAGTACTTC
TRBV25-1	.	.	TRBJ1-5	CASSDRTDLQPQHF	TGTGCCAGCAGTGATAGAACAGATTTGCAGCCCCAGCATTTT
TRBV5-1	.	TRBD2	TRBJ2-2	CASSPGPGTSGRQPLGGELFF	TGCGCCAGCAGCCCTGGACCCGGGACTAGCGGGAGGCAGCCCCTTGGGGGGGAGCTGTTTTTT
TRBV25-1	.	.	TRBJ1-1	CASSEGTEAFF	TGTGCCAGCAGTGAGGGGACTGAAGCTTTCTTT
TRBV28	.	TRBD2	TRBJ2-1	CAIAGAGASYNEQFF	TGTGCCATCGCTGGGGCGGGAGCATCCTACAATGAGCAGTTCTTC
TRBV5-5	.	.	TRBJ2-7	CASSLEPRRLNSYEQYF	TGTGCCAGCAGCTTGGAACCTAGACGACTGAACTCCTACGAGCAGTACTTC
TRBV19	.	TRBD2	TRBJ2-1	CASGNSGSSYNEQFF	TGTGCCAGTGGAAATAGCGGGAGCTCCTACAATGAGCAGTTCTTC
TRBV28	.	.	TRBJ2-7	CASSKRASYEQYF	TGTGCCAGCAGCAAAAGGGCATCCTACGAGCAGTACTTC
TRBV29-1	.	TRBD2	TRBJ2-7	CSVEGGTIPSYEQYF	TGCAGCGTTGAGGGCGGGACTATTCCCTCCTACGAGCAGTACTTC
TRBV20-1	.	.	TRBJ2-7	CSARDTVEQYF	TGCAGTGCTAGAGATACAGTCGAGCAGTACTTC
TRBV7-8	.	TRBD1	TRBJ2-1	CASSFGTGNEQFF	TGTGCCAGCAGCTTCGGGACAGGCAATGAGCAGTTCTTC
TRBV9	.	TRBD2	TRBJ2-1	CASSSSGRGYNEQFF	TGTGCCAGCAGCTCCAGCGGGAGGGGATACAATGAGCAGTTCTTC